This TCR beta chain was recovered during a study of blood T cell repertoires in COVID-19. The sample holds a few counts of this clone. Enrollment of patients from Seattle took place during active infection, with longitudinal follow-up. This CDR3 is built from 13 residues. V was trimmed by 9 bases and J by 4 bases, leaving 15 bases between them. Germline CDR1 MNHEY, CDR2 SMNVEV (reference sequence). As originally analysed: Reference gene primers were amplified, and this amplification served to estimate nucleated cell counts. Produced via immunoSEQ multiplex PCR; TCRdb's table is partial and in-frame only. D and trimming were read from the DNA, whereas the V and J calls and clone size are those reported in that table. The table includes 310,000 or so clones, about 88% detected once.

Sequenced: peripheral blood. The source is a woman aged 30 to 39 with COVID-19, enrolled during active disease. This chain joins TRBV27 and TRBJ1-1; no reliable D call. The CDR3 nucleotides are TGTGCCAGTCAGTTCGGGGTGACCACTGAAGCTTTCTTT. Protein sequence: CASQFGVTTEAFF.